This paragraph covers one T cell receptor (beta chain) sequence. The data stem from a study of blood T cells in healthy people across ages. Alongside a J-beta primer mix, a sample-barcoded 5' primer served in a second PCR lasting about 7 to 11 cycles. Through a template-switch adaptor with 12 random nucleotides, each cDNA molecule received a tag. In TCRdb, the 5' RACE reads were re-called with MiXCR into one record per CDR3 protein. The data hold 1.5 million to 2 million distinct CDR3 sequences, with about 28% observed a single time. This TCR derives from a woman aged 30 to 39 in good health. Sequenced sample: blood.

The CDR3 sequence: CASSRSAGDTEAFF. The CDR3, as DNA: TGTGCCAGCTCGCGTAGCGCAGGGGACACTGAAGCTTTCTTT. The chain combines TRBV18 with TRBJ1-1; D is possibly TRBD1 (6 bases). The CDR3 is made up of 14 amino acids. The germline CDR1 and CDR2 sequences are KGHSH and LQKENI. The V end lost 6 bases, the J end lost 3 bases, and 14 bases lay between the germline ends.